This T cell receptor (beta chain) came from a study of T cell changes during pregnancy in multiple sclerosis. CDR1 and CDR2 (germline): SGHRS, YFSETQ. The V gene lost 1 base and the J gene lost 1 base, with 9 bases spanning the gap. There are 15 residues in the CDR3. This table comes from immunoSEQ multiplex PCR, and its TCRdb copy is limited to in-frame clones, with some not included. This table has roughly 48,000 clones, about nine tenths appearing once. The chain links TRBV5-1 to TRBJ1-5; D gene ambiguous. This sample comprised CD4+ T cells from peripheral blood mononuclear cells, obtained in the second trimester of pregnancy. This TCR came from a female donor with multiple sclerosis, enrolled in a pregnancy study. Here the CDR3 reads CASSLSGVSNQPQHF. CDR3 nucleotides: TGCGCCAGCAGCTTGAGCGGGGTGAGCAATCAGCCCCAGCATTTT.